Listed below are T cell receptor beta chains from one sample, sequenced in a study of blood T cell repertoires in COVID-19. Sequencing was performed with immunoSEQ multiplex PCR; in TCRdb, only in-frame clones are kept and a portion is missing. The sample consists of 50,000 to 65,000 clones, 75% to 95% of them appearing once. Sample: peripheral blood. The origin of the receptors is a man aged 45-65 years with acute or convalescent COVID-19. CDR3s leave out the opening cysteine and the closing phenylalanine or tryptophan. Rows give clone size only sometimes, using once, few, many, or a class for an expanded clone.

TRBJ1-3 | TRBV19 | 13 | . | ASRDTISSGNTIY
TRBJ2-7 | TRBV29-1 | 10 | . | SVQGMGYEQY
TRBJ2-1 | TRBV7-3 | 11 | . | ASSWDRHNEQF
TRBJ2-3 | TRBV6-6 | 12 | . | ASTTNRGTDTQY
TRBJ2-7 | TRBV9 | 13 | . | ASSVGLAASYEQY
TRBJ1-1 | TRBV4-1 | 13 | . | ASSQDKVRGAEAF
TRBJ1-2 | TRBV28 | 10 | once | ASRGQAEGYT
TRBJ2-1 | TRBV2 | 9 | . | ASSELNEQF
TRBJ1-5 | TRBV9 | 11 | . | ASSERGLQPQH
TRBJ2-1 | TRBV5-6 | 13 | once | ASSFFDFKYNEQF
TRBJ2-7 | TRBV5-1 | 11 | . | ASSRPGSYEQY
TRBJ2-1 | TRBV6-6 | 9 | once | ASSRGNEQF
TRBJ2-7 | TRBV7-2 | 13 | . | ASSETGGTAYEQY
TRBJ2-7 | TRBV24-1 | 12 | . | ATSKTGGWDEQY
TRBJ1-2 | TRBV4-1 | 13 | . | ASSQDFGRGRGYT
TRBJ1-5 | TRBV6-4 | 12 | . | ASSEAGGNQPQH
TRBJ1-5 | TRBV19 | 13 | once | ASSIEVRAAGAQH
TRBJ2-1 | TRBV6-4 | 13 | . | ASSDSAGGPNEQF
TRBJ1-4 | TRBV12-5 | 14 | . | ASGWMTGTGNEKLF
TRBJ2-2 | TRBV28 | 10 | . | ASGPGTGELF